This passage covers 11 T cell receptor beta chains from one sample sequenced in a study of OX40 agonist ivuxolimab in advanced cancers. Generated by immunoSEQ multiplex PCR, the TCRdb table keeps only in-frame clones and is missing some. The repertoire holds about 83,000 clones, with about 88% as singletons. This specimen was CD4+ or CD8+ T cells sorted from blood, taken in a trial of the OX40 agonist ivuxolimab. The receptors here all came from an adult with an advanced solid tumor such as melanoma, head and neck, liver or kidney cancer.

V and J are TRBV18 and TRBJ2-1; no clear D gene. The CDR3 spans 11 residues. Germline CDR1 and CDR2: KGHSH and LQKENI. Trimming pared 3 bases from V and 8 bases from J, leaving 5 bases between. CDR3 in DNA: TGTGCCAGCTCACCCTTGGATGAGCAGTTCTTC. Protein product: CASSPLDEQFF.

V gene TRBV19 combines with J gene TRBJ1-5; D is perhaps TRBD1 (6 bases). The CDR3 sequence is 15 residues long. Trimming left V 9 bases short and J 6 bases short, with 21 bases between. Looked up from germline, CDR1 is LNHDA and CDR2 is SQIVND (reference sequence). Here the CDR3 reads CASQELQGGGQPQHF. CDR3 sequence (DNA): TGTGCCAGCCAAGAGTTACAGGGAGGAGGTCAGCCCCAGCATTTT.

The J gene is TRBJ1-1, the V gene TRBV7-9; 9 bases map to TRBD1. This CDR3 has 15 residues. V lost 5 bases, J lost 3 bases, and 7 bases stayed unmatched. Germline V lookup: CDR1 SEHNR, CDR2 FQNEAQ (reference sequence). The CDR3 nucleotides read TGTGCCAGCAGCCGGGGAACAGGGGGCGACACTGAAGCTTTCTTT. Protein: CASSRGTGGDTEAFF.

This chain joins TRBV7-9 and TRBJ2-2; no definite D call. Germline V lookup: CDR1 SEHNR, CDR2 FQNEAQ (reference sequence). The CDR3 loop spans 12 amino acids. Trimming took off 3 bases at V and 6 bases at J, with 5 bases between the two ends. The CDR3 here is CASSFGSGELFF. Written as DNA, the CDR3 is TGTGCCAGCAGCTTTGGGTCCGGGGAGCTGTTTTTT.

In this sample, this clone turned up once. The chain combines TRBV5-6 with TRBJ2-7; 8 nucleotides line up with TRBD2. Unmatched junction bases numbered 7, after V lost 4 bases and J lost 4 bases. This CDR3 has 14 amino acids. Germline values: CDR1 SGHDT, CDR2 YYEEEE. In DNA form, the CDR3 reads TGTGCCAGCAGCCCGAGCAGCGGGGGATACGAGCAGTACTTC. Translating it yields CASSPSSGGYEQYF.

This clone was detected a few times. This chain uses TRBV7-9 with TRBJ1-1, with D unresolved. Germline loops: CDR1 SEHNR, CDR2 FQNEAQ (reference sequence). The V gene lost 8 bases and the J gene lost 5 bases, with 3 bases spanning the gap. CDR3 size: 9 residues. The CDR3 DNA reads TGTGCCAGCGAGACTGAAGCTTTCTTT. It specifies CASETEAFF.

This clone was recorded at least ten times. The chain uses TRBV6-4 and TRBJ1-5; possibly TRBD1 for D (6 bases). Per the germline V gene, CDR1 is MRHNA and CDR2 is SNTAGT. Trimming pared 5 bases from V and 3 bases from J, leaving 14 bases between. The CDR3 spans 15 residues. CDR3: CASSREGGFNQPQHF. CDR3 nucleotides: TGTGCCAGCAGTAGGGAGGGGGGCTTCAATCAGCCCCAGCATTTT.

The DNA for the CDR3 is TGTGCCAGCGAACCACAGACGTCGACCTACGAGCAGTACTTC. Translation: CASEPQTSTYEQYF. The chain couples TRBV6-1 to TRBJ2-7; D is ambiguous. Per germline, CDR1 MNHNS and CDR2 SASEGT. This CDR3 region has 14 residues. Trimming took 8 bases from V and 2 from J, leaving 16 bases between them.

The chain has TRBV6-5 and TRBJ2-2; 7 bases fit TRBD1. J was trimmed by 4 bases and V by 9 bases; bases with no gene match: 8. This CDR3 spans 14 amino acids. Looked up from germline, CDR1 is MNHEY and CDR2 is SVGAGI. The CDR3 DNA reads TGTGCCAGAATACAGGGGACGGGCACCGGGGAGCTGTTTTTT. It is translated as CARIQGTGTGELFF.

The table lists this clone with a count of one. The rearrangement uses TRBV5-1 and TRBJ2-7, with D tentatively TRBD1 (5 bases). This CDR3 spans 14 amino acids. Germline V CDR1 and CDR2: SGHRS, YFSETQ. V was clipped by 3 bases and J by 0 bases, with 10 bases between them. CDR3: CASSYDRDSYEQYF. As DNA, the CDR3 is TGCGCCAGCAGCTACGACAGAGACTCCTACGAGCAGTACTTC.

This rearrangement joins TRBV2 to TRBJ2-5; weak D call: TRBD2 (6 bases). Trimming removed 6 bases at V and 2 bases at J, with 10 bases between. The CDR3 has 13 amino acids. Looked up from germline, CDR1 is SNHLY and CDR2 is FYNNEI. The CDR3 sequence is CASSRDLQETQYF. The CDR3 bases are TGTGCCAGCAGCCGGGACTTGCAAGAGACCCAGTACTTC.